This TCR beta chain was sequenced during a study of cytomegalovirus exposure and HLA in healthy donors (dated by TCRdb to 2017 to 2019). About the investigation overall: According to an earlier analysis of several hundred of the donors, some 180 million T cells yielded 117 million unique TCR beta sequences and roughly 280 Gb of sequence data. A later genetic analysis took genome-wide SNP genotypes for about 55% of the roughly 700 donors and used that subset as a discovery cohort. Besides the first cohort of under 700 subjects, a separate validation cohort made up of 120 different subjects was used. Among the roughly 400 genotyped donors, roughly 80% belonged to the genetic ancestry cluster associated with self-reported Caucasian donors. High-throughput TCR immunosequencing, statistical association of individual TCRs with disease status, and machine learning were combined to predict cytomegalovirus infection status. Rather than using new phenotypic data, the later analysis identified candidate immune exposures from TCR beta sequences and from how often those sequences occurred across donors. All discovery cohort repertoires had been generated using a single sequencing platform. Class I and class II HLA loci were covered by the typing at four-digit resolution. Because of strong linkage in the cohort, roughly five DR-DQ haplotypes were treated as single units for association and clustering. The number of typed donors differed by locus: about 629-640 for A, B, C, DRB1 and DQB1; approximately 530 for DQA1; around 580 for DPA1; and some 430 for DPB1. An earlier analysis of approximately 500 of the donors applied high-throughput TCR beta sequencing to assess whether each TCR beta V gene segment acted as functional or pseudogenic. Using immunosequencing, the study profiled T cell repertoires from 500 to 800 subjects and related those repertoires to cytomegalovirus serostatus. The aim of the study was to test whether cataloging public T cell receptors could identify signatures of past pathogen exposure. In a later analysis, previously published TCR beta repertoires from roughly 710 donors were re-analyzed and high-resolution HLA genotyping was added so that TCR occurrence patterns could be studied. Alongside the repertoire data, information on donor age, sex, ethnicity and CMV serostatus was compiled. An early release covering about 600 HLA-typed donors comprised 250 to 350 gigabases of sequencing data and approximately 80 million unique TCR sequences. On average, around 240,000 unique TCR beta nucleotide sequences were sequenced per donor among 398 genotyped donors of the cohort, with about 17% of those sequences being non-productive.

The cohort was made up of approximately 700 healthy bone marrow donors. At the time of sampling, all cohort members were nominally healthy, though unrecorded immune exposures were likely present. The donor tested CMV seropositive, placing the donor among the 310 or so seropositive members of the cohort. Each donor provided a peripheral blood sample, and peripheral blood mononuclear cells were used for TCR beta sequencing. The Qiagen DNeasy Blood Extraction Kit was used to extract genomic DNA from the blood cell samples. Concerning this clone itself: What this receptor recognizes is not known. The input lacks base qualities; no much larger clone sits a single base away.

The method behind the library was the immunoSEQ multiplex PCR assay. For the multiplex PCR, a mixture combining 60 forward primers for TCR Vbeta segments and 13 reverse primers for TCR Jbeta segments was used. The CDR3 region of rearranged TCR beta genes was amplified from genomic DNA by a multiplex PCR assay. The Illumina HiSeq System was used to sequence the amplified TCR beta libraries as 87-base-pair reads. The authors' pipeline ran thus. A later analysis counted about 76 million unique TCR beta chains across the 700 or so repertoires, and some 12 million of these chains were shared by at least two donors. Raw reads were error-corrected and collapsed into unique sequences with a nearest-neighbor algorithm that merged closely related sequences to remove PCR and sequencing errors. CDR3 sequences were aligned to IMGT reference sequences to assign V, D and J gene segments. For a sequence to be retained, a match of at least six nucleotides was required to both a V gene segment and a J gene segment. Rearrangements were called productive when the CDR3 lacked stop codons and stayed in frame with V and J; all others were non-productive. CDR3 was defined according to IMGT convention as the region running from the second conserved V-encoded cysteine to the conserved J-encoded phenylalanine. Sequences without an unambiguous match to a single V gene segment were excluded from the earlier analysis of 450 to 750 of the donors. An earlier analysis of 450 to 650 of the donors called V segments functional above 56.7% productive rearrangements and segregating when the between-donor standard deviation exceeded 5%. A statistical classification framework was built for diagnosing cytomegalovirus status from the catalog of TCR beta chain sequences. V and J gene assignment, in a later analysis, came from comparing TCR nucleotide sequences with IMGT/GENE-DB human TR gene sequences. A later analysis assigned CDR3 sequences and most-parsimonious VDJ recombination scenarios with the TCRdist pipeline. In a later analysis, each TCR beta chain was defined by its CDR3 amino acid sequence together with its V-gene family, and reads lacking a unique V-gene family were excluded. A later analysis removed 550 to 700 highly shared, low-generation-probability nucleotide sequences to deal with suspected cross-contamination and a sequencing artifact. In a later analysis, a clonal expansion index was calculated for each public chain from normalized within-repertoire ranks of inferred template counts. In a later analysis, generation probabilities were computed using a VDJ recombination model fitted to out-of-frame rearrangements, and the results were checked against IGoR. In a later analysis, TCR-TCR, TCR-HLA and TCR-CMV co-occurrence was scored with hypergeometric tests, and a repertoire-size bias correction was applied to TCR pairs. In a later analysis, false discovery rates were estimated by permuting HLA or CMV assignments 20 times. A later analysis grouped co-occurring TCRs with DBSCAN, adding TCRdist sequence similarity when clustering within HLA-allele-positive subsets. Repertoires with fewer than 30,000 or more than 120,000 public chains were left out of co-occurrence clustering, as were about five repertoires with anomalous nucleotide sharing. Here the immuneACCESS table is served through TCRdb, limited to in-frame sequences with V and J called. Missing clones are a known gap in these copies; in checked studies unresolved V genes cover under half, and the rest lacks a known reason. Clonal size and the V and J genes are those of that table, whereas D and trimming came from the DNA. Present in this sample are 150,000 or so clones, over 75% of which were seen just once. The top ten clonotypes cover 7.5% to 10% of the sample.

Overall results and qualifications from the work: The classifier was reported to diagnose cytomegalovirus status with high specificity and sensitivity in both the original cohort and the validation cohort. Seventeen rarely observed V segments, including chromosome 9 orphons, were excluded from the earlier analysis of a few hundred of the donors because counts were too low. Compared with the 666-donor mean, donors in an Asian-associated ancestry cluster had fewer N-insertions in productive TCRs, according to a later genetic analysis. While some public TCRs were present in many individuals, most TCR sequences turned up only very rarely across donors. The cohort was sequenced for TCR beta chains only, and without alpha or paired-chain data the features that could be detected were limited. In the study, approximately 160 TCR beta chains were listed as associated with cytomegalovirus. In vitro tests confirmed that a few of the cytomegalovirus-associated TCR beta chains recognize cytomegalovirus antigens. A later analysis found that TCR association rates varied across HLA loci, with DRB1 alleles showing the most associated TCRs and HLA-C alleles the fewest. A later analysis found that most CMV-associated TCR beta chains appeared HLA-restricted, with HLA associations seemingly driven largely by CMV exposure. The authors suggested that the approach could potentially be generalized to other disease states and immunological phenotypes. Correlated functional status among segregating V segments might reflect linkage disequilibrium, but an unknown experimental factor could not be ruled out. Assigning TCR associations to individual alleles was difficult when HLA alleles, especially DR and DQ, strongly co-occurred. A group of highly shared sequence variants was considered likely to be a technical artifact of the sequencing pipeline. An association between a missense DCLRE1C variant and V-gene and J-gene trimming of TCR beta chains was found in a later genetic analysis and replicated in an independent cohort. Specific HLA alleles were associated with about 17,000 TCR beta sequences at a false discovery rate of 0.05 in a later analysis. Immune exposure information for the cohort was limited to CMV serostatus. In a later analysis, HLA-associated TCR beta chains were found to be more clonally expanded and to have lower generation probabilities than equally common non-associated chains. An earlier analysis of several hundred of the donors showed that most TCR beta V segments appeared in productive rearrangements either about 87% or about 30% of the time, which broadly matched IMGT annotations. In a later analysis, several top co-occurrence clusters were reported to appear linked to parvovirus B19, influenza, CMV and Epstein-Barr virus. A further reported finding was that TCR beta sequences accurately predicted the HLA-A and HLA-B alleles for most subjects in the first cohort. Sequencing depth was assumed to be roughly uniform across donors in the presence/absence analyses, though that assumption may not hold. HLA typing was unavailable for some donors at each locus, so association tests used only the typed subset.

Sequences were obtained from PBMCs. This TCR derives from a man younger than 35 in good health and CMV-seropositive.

Here the CDR3 is given as CAWRSTGTNTEAFF. In nucleotides, the sequence is TGTGCCTGGCGATCGACAGGTACGAACACTGAAGCTTTCTTT. This chain is built from TRBV30 and TRBJ1-1, with TRBD1 perhaps the D gene, on 6 matching bases. The V and J ends are trimmed by 5 bases and 1 base, leaving 14 bases between them. From cysteine to phenylalanine, the CDR3 is 14 amino acids long. The only DNA kept is the CDR3, 42 bases in frame from the first base. Via the germline V gene (reference sequence), CDR1 is GTSNPN and CDR2 SVGIG.